This TCR beta chain is drawn from a study of blood T cell repertoires in COVID-19. As for the study in general: Samples representing acute and convalescent COVID-19 were sourced from the United States, Italy and Spain. T cells, B-cell-depleted T cells, or PBMCs supplied cDNA or gDNA.

Per the authors' pipeline: Estimated nucleated cell counts came from reference gene primer amplification. Libraries were prepared by immunoSEQ multiplex PCR; TCRdb keeps only in-frame clonotypes and omits some of them. V and J calls and clone size are copied from that table; D and trimming were computed from the DNA. Of some 150,000 clones in the sample, 70% to 90% are singletons; the top ten hold 7% to 10%. Germline CDR1 and CDR2: SGHAT and FQNNGV. The CDR3 is 16 amino acids. The V and J ends lost 5 bases and 1 base respectively, with 17 bases between them. The chain has TRBV11-2 and TRBJ1-1; D gene unclear. The TCR was taken from a woman aged 60-75 years with acute or convalescent COVID-19. The sample was peripheral blood. This chain's CDR3 is CASSPRAAVGNTEAFF. The CDR3 DNA follows: TGTGCCAGCAGCCCGCGGGCGGCTGTAGGGAACACTGAAGCTTTCTTT.